The sequence of this T cell receptor (beta chain) was determined in a study of control samples from healthy donors and cancer patients. Sequencing was performed with immunoSEQ multiplex PCR; in TCRdb, only in-frame clones are kept and a portion is missing. The sample table includes some 180,000 clones. Germline CDR1 SGHRS, CDR2 YFSETQ. J lost 3 bases, V lost 4 bases, and 9 bases had no gene match. The CDR3 is 16 amino acids. The sequence was collected from a woman younger than 45 in good health. The chain combines TRBV5-1 with TRBJ1-1, with TRBD1 identical over 10 bases. The sequenced material came from blood. CDR3: CASSPRTGGTDTEAFF. The CDR3 DNA sequence: TGCGCCAGCAGCCCCAGGACAGGGGGTACCGACACTGAAGCTTTCTTT.